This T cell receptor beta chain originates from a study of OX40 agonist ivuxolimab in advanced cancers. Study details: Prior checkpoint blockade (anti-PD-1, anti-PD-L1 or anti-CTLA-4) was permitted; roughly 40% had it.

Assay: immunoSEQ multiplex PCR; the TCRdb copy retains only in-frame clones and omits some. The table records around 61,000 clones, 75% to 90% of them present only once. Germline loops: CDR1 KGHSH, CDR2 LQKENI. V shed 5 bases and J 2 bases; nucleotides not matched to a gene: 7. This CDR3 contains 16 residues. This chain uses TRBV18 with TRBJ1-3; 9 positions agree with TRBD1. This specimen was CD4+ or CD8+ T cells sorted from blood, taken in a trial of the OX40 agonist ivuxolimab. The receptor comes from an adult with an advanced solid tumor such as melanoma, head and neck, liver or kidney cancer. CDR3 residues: CASSVGQGSTGNTIYF. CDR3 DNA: TGTGCCAGCTCAGTAGGACAGGGGTCTACTGGAAACACCATATATTTT.